A few counts support the clone carrying this TCR beta chain. The CDR3 length is 12 residues. Germline CDR1 is MDHEN and CDR2 is SYDVKM. The V and J ends lost 3 bases and 8 bases, in that order; junction bases with no gene match: 2. This record belongs to a study of T cells of healthy individuals. Each CDR3 protein is one row after TCRdb ran MiXCR on the 5' RACE reads. The profile shows about 82,000 distinct CDR3 sequences, approximately 5.4% of them singletons. This clonotype was obtained from a female donor in good health. V is TRBV28 and J is TRBJ1-1; 8 bases are shared with TRBD1. The CDR3 is CASSFDRGEAFF. The CDR3 nucleotides read TGTGCCAGCAGTTTCGACAGGGGAGAAGCTTTCTTT.